A selection of T cell receptor beta chains follows, all from one sample in a study of cytomegalovirus exposure and HLA in healthy donors. Using immunoSEQ multiplex PCR, the repertoire was profiled, and TCRdb retains in-frame clones only, with some absent. The repertoire holds about 120,000 clones, with roughly 9% as singletons. Material: PBMCs. These receptors all come from a woman aged 40-49 years in good health and CMV-seropositive. CDR3s include the opening cysteine and the closing phenylalanine or tryptophan. D genes are given only for firm matches. Clone size is shown for a subset of rows, as once, few, many or a class of expanded clone.

D gene: TRBD1
clone size: few
J gene: TRBJ1-1
V gene: TRBV5-6
CDR3 protein: CASSLRDRNTEAFF
CDR3 DNA: TGTGCCAGCAGCTTAAGGGACAGGAACACTGAAGCTTTCTTT

D gene: TRBD1
clone size: NA
J gene: TRBJ1-2
V gene: TRBV19
CDR3 protein: CASSRGQRELYGYTF
CDR3 DNA: TGTGCCAGTAGTAGGGGACAGAGAGAACTCTATGGCTACACCTTC

D gene: TRBD2
clone size: NA
J gene: TRBJ2-7
V gene: TRBV5-1
CDR3 protein: CASSERTSGNEQYF
CDR3 DNA: TGCGCCAGCAGCGAAAGGACAAGCGGGAACGAGCAGTACTTC

D gene: NA
clone size: few
J gene: TRBJ2-7
V gene: TRBV2
CDR3 protein: CASSAEITYEQYF
CDR3 DNA: TGTGCCAGCAGTGCGGAGATAACCTACGAGCAGTACTTC

D gene: NA
clone size: few
J gene: TRBJ1-2
V gene: TRBV7-6
CDR3 protein: CASSSWTVLHGYTF
CDR3 DNA: TGTGCCAGCAGCTCCTGGACAGTTCTACATGGCTACACCTTC

D gene: TRBD1
clone size: few
J gene: TRBJ1-2
V gene: TRBV29-1
CDR3 protein: CSVDWGQGAHGYTF
CDR3 DNA: TGCAGCGTTGATTGGGGACAGGGGGCACATGGCTACACCTTC

D gene: NA
clone size: NA
J gene: TRBJ1-1
V gene: TRBV6-5
CDR3 protein: CASKGRNTEAFF
CDR3 DNA: TGTGCCAGCAAAGGGAGGAACACTGAAGCTTTCTTT

D gene: TRBD1
clone size: NA
J gene: TRBJ2-7
V gene: TRBV6-5
CDR3 protein: CASTPRTGKDEQYF
CDR3 DNA: TGTGCCAGCACCCCACGGACAGGGAAGGACGAGCAGTACTTC

D gene: NA
clone size: NA
J gene: TRBJ1-4
V gene: TRBV29-1
CDR3 protein: CSVGTAGGSNEKLFF
CDR3 DNA: TGCAGCGTTGGTACGGCAGGAGGATCTAATGAAAAACTGTTTTTT

D gene: NA
clone size: NA
J gene: TRBJ1-1
V gene: TRBV6-1
CDR3 protein: CASSEGRQKNTEAFF
CDR3 DNA: TGTGCCAGCAGTGAAGGGCGGCAGAAAAACACTGAAGCTTTCTTT

D gene: NA
clone size: NA
J gene: TRBJ2-7
V gene: TRBV18
CDR3 protein: CASSPGRGAYEQYF
CDR3 DNA: TGTGCCAGCTCACCCGGACGGGGTGCCTACGAGCAGTACTTC

D gene: TRBD1
clone size: few
J gene: TRBJ1-1
V gene: TRBV10-3
CDR3 protein: CAISEWNRGRSRNPEAFF
CDR3 DNA: TGTGCCATCAGTGAGTGGAACAGGGGGCGTTCGAGAAACCCTGAAGCTTTCTTT

D gene: TRBD2
clone size: few
J gene: TRBJ2-7
V gene: TRBV27
CDR3 protein: CASSLLAGVYEQYF
CDR3 DNA: TGTGCCAGCAGTTTACTAGCGGGGGTTTACGAGCAGTACTTC

D gene: TRBD1
clone size: NA
J gene: TRBJ2-7
V gene: TRBV4-1
CDR3 protein: CASSQPGQESYEQYF
CDR3 DNA: TGCGCCAGCAGCCAACCGGGACAGGAATCCTACGAGCAGTACTTC

D gene: NA
clone size: NA
J gene: TRBJ2-7
V gene: TRBV7-9
CDR3 protein: CASSLDFYEQYF
CDR3 DNA: TGTGCCAGCAGCTTAGACTTCTACGAGCAGTACTTC

D gene: NA
clone size: few
J gene: TRBJ2-7
V gene: TRBV7-3
CDR3 protein: CASSLGPDYEQYF
CDR3 DNA: TGTGCCAGCAGCTTAGGGCCGGACTACGAGCAGTACTTC

D gene: TRBD1
clone size: few
J gene: TRBJ2-1
V gene: TRBV7-9
CDR3 protein: CASNIRAGGHNEQFF
CDR3 DNA: TGTGCCAGCAACATCAGGGCAGGGGGCCACAATGAGCAGTTCTTC

D gene: TRBD1
clone size: few
J gene: TRBJ2-5
V gene: TRBV7-8
CDR3 protein: CASISGQEETQYF
CDR3 DNA: TGTGCCAGCATCTCCGGACAGGAAGAGACCCAGTACTTC

D gene: TRBD1
clone size: few
J gene: TRBJ1-2
V gene: TRBV10-3
CDR3 protein: CAISRQGSGYGYTF
CDR3 DNA: TGTGCCATCAGCAGACAGGGCTCTGGCTATGGCTACACCTTC

D gene: TRBD1
clone size: NA
J gene: TRBJ1-1
V gene: TRBV10-2
CDR3 protein: CASSDSGTGVAFF
CDR3 DNA: TGCGCCAGCAGTGATTCGGGGACAGGGGTGGCTTTCTTT

D gene: TRBD2
clone size: NA
J gene: TRBJ2-3
V gene: TRBV10-1
CDR3 protein: CASSDGGAKDTQYF
CDR3 DNA: TGCGCCAGCAGTGACGGGGGGGCCAAAGATACGCAGTATTTT

D gene: TRBD1
clone size: few
J gene: TRBJ2-1
V gene: TRBV15
CDR3 protein: CATSRGNRGVDEQFF
CDR3 DNA: TGTGCCACCAGCAGAGGGAACAGGGGGGTCGATGAGCAGTTCTTC

D gene: TRBD1
clone size: NA
J gene: TRBJ1-2
V gene: TRBV5-4
CDR3 protein: CASRRDRGSNGYTF
CDR3 DNA: TGTGCCAGCAGACGGGACAGGGGATCGAATGGCTACACCTTC

D gene: TRBD1
clone size: few
J gene: TRBJ1-2
V gene: TRBV19
CDR3 protein: CASSKPGQANYGYTF
CDR3 DNA: TGTGCCAGTAGTAAACCGGGACAGGCAAACTATGGCTACACCTTC

D gene: TRBD1
clone size: NA
J gene: TRBJ1-2
V gene: TRBV25-1
CDR3 protein: CASPLVGTGIHGYTF
CDR3 DNA: TGTGCCAGCCCCCTGGTGGGGACAGGGATTCATGGCTACACCTTC

D gene: NA
clone size: NA
J gene: TRBJ2-1
V gene: TRBV7-6
CDR3 protein: CASSRLGQQVEQFF
CDR3 DNA: TGTGCCAGCAGTAGACTAGGTCAGCAGGTTGAGCAGTTCTTC

D gene: NA
clone size: few
J gene: TRBJ1-4
V gene: TRBV5-4
CDR3 protein: CASGAERSEKLFF
CDR3 DNA: TGTGCCAGCGGGGCGGAGAGGAGTGAAAAACTGTTTTTT

D gene: TRBD1
clone size: NA
J gene: TRBJ1-5
V gene: TRBV9
CDR3 protein: CASSVTGGWQPQHF
CDR3 DNA: TGTGCCAGCAGCGTGACAGGGGGCTGGCAGCCCCAGCATTTT

D gene: NA
clone size: NA
J gene: TRBJ2-7
V gene: TRBV5-1
CDR3 protein: CASSTQTASYEQYF
CDR3 DNA: TGCGCCAGCAGCACTCAGACAGCGTCCTACGAGCAGTACTTC

D gene: NA
clone size: NA
J gene: TRBJ1-1
V gene: TRBV18
CDR3 protein: CASSLLTPRRNTEAFF
CDR3 DNA: TGTGCCAGCTCGCTTTTGACTCCTCGGAGAAACACTGAAGCTTTCTTT

D gene: NA
clone size: NA
J gene: TRBJ1-5
V gene: TRBV7-9
CDR3 protein: CASSTMGQNQPPHF
CDR3 DNA: TGTGCCAGCAGCACAATGGGGCAGAATCAGCCCCCGCATTTT

D gene: TRBD1
clone size: NA
J gene: TRBJ1-2
V gene: TRBV5-4
CDR3 protein: CASSFPTGGLYGYTF
CDR3 DNA: TGTGCCAGCAGCTTCCCGACAGGGGGCTTGTATGGCTACACCTTC

D gene: NA
clone size: few
J gene: TRBJ1-2
V gene: TRBV5-1
CDR3 protein: CASSLRQEGTGYTF
CDR3 DNA: TGCGCCAGCAGCCTCCGACAGGAAGGGACAGGCTACACCTTC

D gene: TRBD1
clone size: NA
J gene: TRBJ1-5
V gene: TRBV7-6
CDR3 protein: CASSSGTGVQPQHF
CDR3 DNA: TGTGCCAGCAGCTCCGGGACAGGGGTACAGCCCCAGCATTTT

D gene: NA
clone size: NA
J gene: TRBJ2-3
V gene: TRBV6-5
CDR3 protein: CASSRGLSTDTQYF
CDR3 DNA: TGTGCCAGCAGCCGCGGATTAAGCACAGATACGCAGTATTTT

D gene: TRBD1
clone size: few
J gene: TRBJ1-6
V gene: TRBV29-1
CDR3 protein: CSVRQGERNSPLHF
CDR3 DNA: TGCAGCGTTAGACAGGGGGAGAGGAATTCACCCCTCCACTTT

D gene: TRBD2
clone size: NA
J gene: TRBJ2-2
V gene: TRBV5-5
CDR3 protein: CASSFGLANTGELFF
CDR3 DNA: TGTGCCAGCAGCTTCGGACTAGCTAACACCGGGGAGCTGTTTTTT

D gene: NA
clone size: NA
J gene: TRBJ1-1
V gene: TRBV2
CDR3 protein: CASRRAGTRENTEAFF
CDR3 DNA: TGTGCCAGCAGGCGGGCCGGGACAAGGGAGAACACTGAAGCTTTCTTT

D gene: NA
clone size: NA
J gene: TRBJ2-1
V gene: TRBV5-1
CDR3 protein: CASSTDTGSSYNEQFF
CDR3 DNA: TGCGCCAGCAGCACGGATACGGGAAGCTCCTACAATGAGCAGTTCTTC

D gene: NA
clone size: NA
J gene: TRBJ1-2
V gene: TRBV5-6
CDR3 protein: CASSPGLRMRGYPF
CDR3 DNA: TGTGCCAGCAGCCCAGGTTTGAGAATGCGTGGCTACCCCTTC

D gene: TRBD1
clone size: few
J gene: TRBJ1-1
V gene: TRBV13
CDR3 protein: CASSPRDRASTEAFF
CDR3 DNA: TGTGCCAGCAGCCCTAGGGACAGGGCGAGCACTGAAGCTTTCTTT

D gene: NA
clone size: few
J gene: TRBJ1-2
V gene: TRBV27
CDR3 protein: CASRPLRTGMNYGYTF
CDR3 DNA: TGTGCCAGCAGGCCTCTAAGGACTGGGATGAACTATGGCTACACCTTC

D gene: NA
clone size: few
J gene: TRBJ1-1
V gene: TRBV10-1
CDR3 protein: CASSEGGAGLEAFF
CDR3 DNA: TGCGCCAGCAGTGAGGGGGGCGCAGGGCTTGAAGCTTTCTTT

D gene: NA
clone size: NA
J gene: TRBJ1-2
V gene: TRBV28
CDR3 protein: CASSTEYYGYTF
CDR3 DNA: TGTGCCAGCAGTACAGAGTACTATGGCTACACCTTC

D gene: NA
clone size: few
J gene: TRBJ1-4
V gene: TRBV5-1
CDR3 protein: CASSLGAPNEKLFF
CDR3 DNA: TGCGCCAGCAGCTTAGGGGCGCCTAATGAAAAACTGTTTTTT

D gene: NA
clone size: NA
J gene: TRBJ2-7
V gene: TRBV2
CDR3 protein: CASPAGRGSYEQYF
CDR3 DNA: TGTGCCAGCCCGGCGGGCAGGGGCTCCTACGAGCAGTACTTC

D gene: TRBD1
clone size: few
J gene: TRBJ2-7
V gene: TRBV6-1
CDR3 protein: CASTPPDRGGSEQYF
CDR3 DNA: TGTGCCAGCACCCCACCCGACAGGGGTGGAAGCGAGCAGTACTTC

D gene: TRBD1
clone size: NA
J gene: TRBJ2-5
V gene: TRBV5-4
CDR3 protein: CASSSDRGDETQYF
CDR3 DNA: TGTGCCAGCAGTTCGGACAGGGGTGATGAGACCCAGTACTTC

D gene: NA
clone size: NA
J gene: TRBJ1-1
V gene: TRBV7-9
CDR3 protein: CASSLLQAATEAFF
CDR3 DNA: TGTGCCAGCAGCTTATTACAGGCCGCGACTGAAGCTTTCTTT

D gene: TRBD1
clone size: NA
J gene: TRBJ1-1
V gene: TRBV28
CDR3 protein: CASSLTWDRLNTEAFF
CDR3 DNA: TGTGCCAGCAGCTTGACCTGGGACAGGTTGAACACTGAAGCTTTCTTT

D gene: TRBD1
clone size: few
J gene: TRBJ2-7
V gene: TRBV5-1
CDR3 protein: CASSPTGFNEQYF
CDR3 DNA: TGCGCCAGCAGCCCGACAGGGTTCAACGAGCAGTACTTC

D gene: TRBD1
clone size: few
J gene: TRBJ1-5
V gene: TRBV15
CDR3 protein: CATSTLGQGAKVDQPQHF
CDR3 DNA: TGTGCCACCAGCACTTTAGGACAGGGGGCTAAGGTCGATCAGCCCCAGCATTTT

D gene: NA
clone size: few
J gene: TRBJ1-5
V gene: TRBV19
CDR3 protein: CASRLEGTPSSNQPQHF
CDR3 DNA: TGTGCCAGTAGGCTTGAGGGGACTCCGAGCAGCAATCAGCCCCAGCATTTT

D gene: NA
clone size: few
J gene: TRBJ1-6
V gene: TRBV27
CDR3 protein: CASSLSVQGYSPLHF
CDR3 DNA: TGTGCCAGTAGTTTATCCGTCCAGGGTTATTCACCCCTCCACTTT